One and the same sample provided the 21 T cell receptor beta chains below, sequenced in a study of naive and memory T cell subsets. These receptors have no known antigen. Study-wide results and caveats: Possibly reflecting memory cells re-expressing CD45RA, a few larger clonotypes occurred in naive repertoires, especially CD8.

The beta constant-region primer was an equimolar mix of two oligonucleotides covering TRBC1 and TRBC2. The ligated cDNA underwent four PCR rounds using SP2 and nested alpha and beta constant-region primers. Via MiXCR, TCRdb re-called the UMI-ligation and nested PCR reads, giving one row per CDR3 protein. This table has roughly 140,000 distinct CDR3 sequences, about a fifth appearing once. Sequencing input: naive CD8+ T cells from blood. The receptor source for this set is a human donor in good health.

This clonotype has more than one count but fewer than ten. The gene calls are TRBV12-3 or TRBV12-4 and TRBJ2-1; D not certain. Trimming shortened V by 10 bases and J by 2 bases, and 15 bases separated the two germline ends. The CDR3 runs 14 residues. The CDR3, as DNA: TGTGCCACCTTGGTAGGGCGGACCTACAATGAGCAGTTCTTC. Translated, it gives CATLVGRTYNEQFF.

This clonotype was counted a few times. The chain recombines TRBV5-1 with TRBJ2-1; either TRBD1 or TRBD2 may supply D (5 bases each). Germline V gene data show CDR1 as SGHRS and CDR2 as YFSETQ. Trimming stripped 6 bases from V and 5 bases from J, with 24 bases between. CDR3 length equals 17 residues. DNA of the CDR3: TGCGCCAGCAACCCTCTGGGGCACGGGAAGGTCGACAATGAGCAGTTCTTC. Translated, it gives CASNPLGHGKVDNEQFF.

This clonotype showed up many times. The V and J genes are TRBV4-3 and TRBJ2-1, with D unclear. The CDR3 length is 15 residues. Germline lookup yields CDR1 LGHNA and CDR2 YSLEER. Between the trimmed V and J ends, which lost 1 base and 2 bases, there was a span of 9 bases. CDR3 residues: CASSQASGPYNEQFF. The CDR3 region has the DNA TGCGCCAGCAGCCAAGCTTCTGGCCCCTACAATGAGCAGTTCTTC.

V and J are TRBV7-9 and TRBJ2-7; tentatively, D is TRBD2 (6 bases). Trimming took 1 base from V and 2 from J, leaving 12 bases between them. Germline V lookup: CDR1 SEHNR, CDR2 FQNEAQ (reference sequence). The CDR3 extends over 15 amino acids. In nucleotides, the CDR3 is TGTGCCAGCAGCTTAGTGGGGGAGGCTCCCTACGAGCAGTACTTC. Its translation: CASSLVGEAPYEQYF.

This clonotype was detected a few times. The chain recombines TRBV28 with TRBJ1-5, with D unresolved. This CDR3 is 18 amino acids long. From germline, CDR1 is MDHEN and CDR2 SYDVKM. Trimming removed 0 bases at V and 2 bases at J, with 17 bases between. The CDR3, as DNA: TGTGCCAGCAGTTTATGGGGATCCAACCTTGCGGGCAATCAGCCCCAGCATTTT. It is translated as CASSLWGSNLAGNQPQHF.

Many counts were recorded for this clonotype. The chain joins TRBV27 to TRBJ1-5; 10 bases align to TRBD1. In germline, CDR1 is MNHEY, CDR2 SMNVEV (reference sequence). This CDR3 is built from 15 residues. The junction had 5 bases not matched to a gene; V was cut back by 6 bases and J by 3 bases. The CDR3: CASRTGGPHNQPQHF. CDR3 bases: TGTGCCAGCAGGACAGGGGGCCCTCACAATCAGCCCCAGCATTTT.

J is TRBJ2-7 and V is TRBV6-2 or TRBV6-3; D not resolved. The CDR3 contains 11 residues. The V and J ends lost 4 bases and 7 bases respectively, with 8 bases between them. The germline gives CDR1 MNHEY, CDR2 SVGEGT. CDR3 in amino acids: CASSFAREQYF. In nucleotides, the CDR3 is TGTGCCAGCAGTTTCGCTAGGGAGCAGTACTTC.

The sample holds many counts of this clonotype. This chain uses TRBV19 with TRBJ2-7, with 9 positions matching TRBD1. Germline CDR1 reads LNHDA; CDR2 reads SQIVND (reference sequence). This CDR3 has 13 amino acids. With V trimmed by 10 bases and J by 2 bases, 6 bases remained unmatched. The CDR3 nucleotides read TGTGCCACCCTGGGACAGGGAGCCTACGAGCAGTACTTC. Translating it yields CATLGQGAYEQYF.

This clonotype was counted a few times. This chain joins TRBV12-3 or TRBV12-4 and TRBJ2-7, with 8 positions matching TRBD1. The J segment lost 7 bases and the V segment lost 6 bases, leaving 8 bases of the junction unmatched. The CDR3 sequence is 13 residues long. DNA for the CDR3: TGTGCCAGCAGCCCACAGGGGGTCGGGGAGCAGTACTTC. Translation gives CASSPQGVGEQYF.

This chain joins TRBV6-2 or TRBV6-3 and TRBJ2-1; 7 nucleotides line up with TRBD2. This CDR3 has 15 amino acids. J was trimmed by 9 bases and V by 0 bases; bases with no gene match: 8. Germline V CDR1 and CDR2: MNHEY, SVGEGT. Here the CDR3 reads CASSYSIEAGAEQFF. The CDR3, as DNA: TGTGCCAGCAGTTACTCGATCGAGGCGGGAGCTGAGCAGTTCTTC.

The chain employs TRBV12-3 or TRBV12-4 and TRBJ2-2; 8 bases match TRBD2. CDR3 size: 13 residues. The junction had 1 base not matched to a gene; V was cut back by 5 bases and J by 5 bases. CDR3 bases: TGTGCCAGCAGTCCTAGCGGGACCGGGGAGCTGTTTTTT. Amino acid sequence: CASSPSGTGELFF.

The V call is TRBV2, the J call TRBJ2-7; D is possibly TRBD1 (5 bases). Germline CDR1 SNHLY, CDR2 FYNNEI. V dropped 4 bases and J dropped 1 base, with 8 bases sitting between them. The CDR3 has 13 amino acids. In DNA, the CDR3 is TGTGCCAGCAGTGCGCAGGGATCCTACGAGCAGTACTTC. Residues: CASSAQGSYEQYF.

This chain connects TRBV19 to TRBJ1-1; D perhaps matches TRBD1 (5 bases). Trimming pared 7 bases from V and 7 bases from J, leaving 22 bases between. Germline V gene sequence: CDR1 LNHDA, CDR2 SQIVND (reference sequence). This CDR3 contains 15 residues. In nucleotides, the CDR3 is TGTGCCAGTATGGGATCAGGAGGGGTTGTTGGTGAAGCTTTCTTT. Its protein is CASMGSGGVVGEAFF.

This clonotype was recorded a few times. The chain links TRBV10-3 to TRBJ2-2; TRBD2 matches 7 bases. The junction had 8 bases not matched to a gene; V was cut back by 3 bases and J by 7 bases. The CDR3 runs to 15 residues. Germline-derived CDR1 and CDR2 are ENHRY and SYGVKD. CDR3: CAISDETSKVGELFF. For the CDR3, the DNA is TGTGCCATCAGTGATGAGACTAGCAAGGTCGGGGAGCTGTTTTTT.

The chain joins TRBV4-3 to TRBJ1-2; perhaps TRBD1 as D (5 bases). V lost 0 bases, J lost 7 bases, and 12 bases lay in between. The CDR3 is 14 amino acids. The germline CDR1 and CDR2 sequences are LGHNA and YSLEER. CDR3 in DNA: TGCGCCAGCAGCCAAGATCGTGGGGCGGGTGGCTACACCTTC. It codes for CASSQDRGAGGYTF.

The rearrangement uses TRBV27 and TRBJ2-1, with D possibly being TRBD1 or TRBD2 (6 bases each). The CDR3 spans 15 residues. Germline CDR1 MNHEY, CDR2 SMNVEV (reference sequence). The V gene lost 3 bases and the J gene lost 3 bases, with 12 bases spanning the gap. CDR3 DNA sequence: TGTGCCAGCAGTTTTAGTGGAGGGGGCTACAATGAGCAGTTCTTC. This translates into CASSFSGGGYNEQFF.

The rearrangement uses TRBV27 and TRBJ2-7; 8 bases line up with TRBD1. This CDR3 has 14 residues. Trimming cost V 2 bases and J 6 bases; bases outside gene matches: 6. CDR1 MNHEY and CDR2 SMNVEV come from the germline V gene (reference sequence). The CDR3 DNA is TGTGCCAGCAGTTTAGGACAGGGTTTGCCCGAGCAGTACTTC. Translating it yields CASSLGQGLPEQYF.

The chain couples TRBV27 to TRBJ2-1; 16 bases match TRBD2. The CDR3 is 19 amino acids. V was clipped by 7 bases and J by 1 base; unmatched bases: 10. Looked up from germline, CDR1 is MNHEY and CDR2 is SMNVEV (reference sequence). CDR3 amino acids: CASTPGLAGGPGSYNEQFF. CDR3 in DNA: TGTGCCAGCACTCCGGGACTAGCGGGAGGGCCTGGATCCTACAATGAGCAGTTCTTC.

This clonotype occurred a few times. This chain uses TRBV19 with TRBJ1-5; D ambiguous. The CDR3 runs 15 residues. The germline gives CDR1 LNHDA, CDR2 SQIVND (reference sequence). V was pared by 7 bases and J by 0 bases, with 13 bases between. This chain's CDR3 is CASTRTDYSNQPQHF. CDR3 nucleotide sequence: TGTGCCAGTACTCGGACGGACTATAGCAATCAGCCCCAGCATTTT.

J is TRBJ2-1 and V is TRBV7-9, with no clear D. V gave up 8 bases and J gave up 7 bases, with 15 bases separating them. Germline-derived CDR1 and CDR2 are SEHNR and FQNEAQ (reference sequence). CDR3 size: 13 residues. CDR3 in DNA: TGTGCCAGCGACGGCCCTAGTCCTAATGAGCAGTTCTTC. Translating gives CASDGPSPNEQFF.

This clonotype was recorded a few times. The chain links TRBV6-1 to TRBJ2-1; D possibly corresponds to TRBD1 (6 bases). CDR1 and CDR2 (germline): MNHNS, SASEGT. V lost 7 bases and J 4 bases, leaving 20 bases between the germline ends. CDR3 size: 16 residues. The CDR3 loop is CASNGPRDIGYNEQFF. CDR3 nucleotide sequence: TGTGCCAGCAATGGACCCCGGGACATCGGGTACAATGAGCAGTTCTTC.